Listed below are T cell receptor beta chains from one sample, sequenced in a study of cytomegalovirus exposure and HLA in healthy donors. This table comes from immunoSEQ multiplex PCR, and its TCRdb copy is limited to in-frame clones, with some not included. Of 150,000 to 200,000 clones in the sample, 84% were seen once. Specimen: PBMCs. Receptor source: a man younger than 40 in good health and CMV-seropositive. CDR3s include the opening cysteine and the closing phenylalanine or tryptophan. Rows may omit the clone size; those that give it use once, few, many or a size class.

TRBV28	TRBJ2-3	14	once	CASSFDRITDTQYF
TRBV19	TRBJ2-7	14	NA	CASSADRDSYEQYF
TRBV19	TRBJ2-4	13	NA	CASSSGQGNIQYF
TRBV25-1	TRBJ2-7	15	many	CASSEQTGNTYEQYF
TRBV2	TRBJ2-3	16	NA	CASRKTGLVITDTQYF
TRBV5-6	TRBJ2-2	14	NA	CASSADWNTGELFF
TRBV5-1	TRBJ2-3	15	NA	CASSLQGASTDTQYF
TRBV28	TRBJ2-1	16	once	CASSSPGLAGVNEQFF
TRBV9	TRBJ1-1	18	NA	CASSVVVGTGDPNTEAFF
TRBV20-1	TRBJ2-7	11	NA	CSAKGGGEQYF
TRBV6-5	TRBJ2-1	15	NA	CASSYSTSGRHEQFF
TRBV28	TRBJ1-2	15	NA	CASSLQGARNYGYTF
TRBV4-2	TRBJ2-7	18	NA	CASSQEGTSGRKEIEQYF
TRBV15	TRBJ1-4	15	NA	CATSRKTGTQAKLFF
TRBV12-1	TRBJ1-2	18	once	CASSFPQSWAGNDYGYTF
TRBV27	TRBJ1-2	14	few	CASSLLGDSYGYTF
TRBV11-2	TRBJ1-1	13	NA	CASSLDWSPRAFF
TRBV18	TRBJ1-5	18	NA	CASSARDRGPYSNQPQHF
TRBV27	TRBJ2-1	20	NA	CASSSRGSSRGPYTINEQFF
TRBV13	TRBJ2-7	17	NA	CASIPPQRRGRNYEQYF
TRBV2	TRBJ1-4	13	NA	CASNQITNEKLFF
TRBV28	TRBJ1-2	15	few	CASSPGIARHYGYTF
TRBV5-4	TRBJ2-3	14	NA	CAQRDEGAVDTQYF
TRBV6-5	TRBJ1-3	15	NA	CASSRTPDSGNTIYF
TRBV9	TRBJ1-2	16	NA	CASSVSKEGSNYGYTF
TRBV29-1	TRBJ1-5	14	NA	CSVAQDGFGGTQHF